Following are 12 T cell receptor beta chains from one sample sequenced in a study of siplizumab effects on memory and regulatory T cells. Sequenced by immunoSEQ multiplex PCR; TCRdb stores in-frame clones only, minus some. The sample yields about 56,000 clones, less than 98% seen once. The sample taken for sequencing was naive CD8+ T cells sorted from blood. The receptors here all came from a human donor in good health.

CDR3 loop: CASSHPGQLYGYTF. The CDR3 nucleotides are TGCGCCAGCAGCCACCCCGGACAGCTCTATGGCTACACCTTC. The V call is TRBV4-1, the J call TRBJ1-2; possible D gene TRBD1, 6 bases. The germline V gene has CDR1 MGHRA and CDR2 YSYEKL. V lost 3 bases and J 4 bases, leaving 12 bases between the germline ends. The CDR3 consists of 14 residues.

This clone occurred once. V is TRBV19 and J is TRBJ2-4; 7 positions match TRBD1. The germline CDR1 and CDR2 sequences are LNHDA and SQIVND (reference sequence). V gave up 10 bases and J gave up 5 bases; unmatched junction bases: 8. This CDR3 has 13 amino acids. The DNA of the CDR3 is TGTGCCACCCACACCGGGACAGAAAACATTCAGTACTTC. Encoded protein: CATHTGTENIQYF.

This clone has a single count. The chain has TRBV29-1 and TRBJ2-2; 9 bases are shared with TRBD2. Germline loops: CDR1 SQVTM, CDR2 ANQGSEA. This CDR3 is built from 17 residues. With 2 bases clipped from V and 0 bases from J, the junction kept 7 bases outside the gene matches. As DNA, the CDR3 is TGCAGCGTTGAATTGAGTCTAGCGGGACCGAACACCGGGGAGCTGTTTTTT. Protein product: CSVELSLAGPNTGELFF.

This chain links TRBV6-6 with TRBJ1-1, with D possibly TRBD1 on 6 matching bases. The CDR3 totals 11 residues. V lost 5 bases, J lost 8 bases, and 9 bases lay in between. Germline V gene data show CDR1 as MNHNY and CDR2 as SVGAGI (reference sequence). CDR3 region: CASSTTGEAFF. CDR3 nucleotides: TGTGCCAGCAGTACCACAGGGGAAGCTTTCTTT.

V is TRBV7-9 and J is TRBJ2-7; TRBD1 agrees at 7 bases. There are 15 residues in the CDR3. V gave up 5 bases and J gave up 2 bases; unmatched junction bases: 9. CDR1 is SEHNR, CDR2 FQNEAQ, per germline (reference sequence). DNA for the CDR3: TGTGCCAGCAGCCCTCGGACAGGACGAGCCTACGAGCAGTACTTC. Protein: CASSPRTGRAYEQYF.

The chain carries TRBV10-3 and TRBJ1-2; TRBD1 matches 7 bases. Germline CDR1 reads ENHRY; CDR2 reads SYGVKD. The ends lost 2 bases at V and 8 bases at J; junction bases unmatched: 2. The length of the CDR3 is 12 residues. The chain's CDR3 is CAISETGVGYTF. CDR3 coding DNA: TGTGCCATCAGTGAGACAGGGGTAGGCTACACCTTC.

In its sample, this clone was seen once. J is TRBJ1-6 and V is TRBV27; D is possibly TRBD1 (5 bases). V dropped 2 bases and J dropped 7 bases, with 9 bases sitting between them. Germline loops: CDR1 MNHEY, CDR2 SMNVEV (reference sequence). This CDR3 region has 14 residues. The CDR3 bases are TGTGCCAGCAGTTTAGGGGGATTCAATTCACCCCTCCACTTT. It yields the protein CASSLGGFNSPLHF.

About this clone itself: A read error may produce the germline difference seen at one junction end. J is TRBJ2-1 and V is TRBV7-8; 8 positions agree with TRBD2. The V gene's germline CDR1 is SGHVS and CDR2 FQNEAQ. The CDR3 is made up of 16 amino acids. The CDR3 here is CTSSPSVLADYNEQFF. The CDR3 nucleotides are TGTACCAGCAGCCCATCGGTACTAGCGGACTACAATGAGCAGTTCTTC.

This rearrangement joins TRBV19 to TRBJ2-3; 8 nucleotides agree with TRBD2. V shed 1 base, J shed 1 base, and the junction held 1 base outside the gene matches. Per germline, CDR1 LNHDA and CDR2 SQIVND (reference sequence). The CDR3 contains 15 residues. The CDR3 sequence: CASSIVRGGTDTQYF. The DNA of the CDR3 is TGTGCCAGTAGTATAGTGCGGGGGGGCACAGATACGCAGTATTTT.

The V and J genes are TRBV12-5 and TRBJ2-1, with TRBD2 matching over 8 bases. Germline CDR1 and CDR2: LGHNT and FRNRAP. The CDR3 spans 16 residues. J gave up 6 bases and V 4 bases, and 11 bases lay outside the gene matches. CDR3 region: CASGSPKREGPNEQFF. The CDR3 DNA follows: TGTGCTAGTGGTTCGCCAAAACGGGAGGGCCCCAATGAGCAGTTCTTC.

This chain joins TRBV4-1 and TRBJ2-7, with D possibly being TRBD2 (6 bases). Germline V gene lookup returns CDR1 MGHRA and CDR2 YSYEKL. Trimming took off 1 base at V and 2 bases at J, with 12 bases between the two ends. The CDR3 is 15 residues long. This CDR3 reads CASSQVYREAYEQYF. The CDR3 nucleotides are TGCGCCAGCAGCCAAGTTTATAGGGAGGCCTACGAGCAGTACTTC.

This sequence joins TRBV6-6 and TRBJ2-3; 7 bases match TRBD1. The CDR3 runs to 15 residues. Losses at the gene ends were 0 bases for V and 4 bases for J; bases not matched to a gene: 4. The germline gives CDR1 MNHNY, CDR2 SVGAGI (reference sequence). Here the CDR3 reads CASSYSGGRSDTQYF. Here the CDR3 DNA reads TGTGCCAGCAGTTACTCAGGGGGCCGGTCAGATACGCAGTATTTT.